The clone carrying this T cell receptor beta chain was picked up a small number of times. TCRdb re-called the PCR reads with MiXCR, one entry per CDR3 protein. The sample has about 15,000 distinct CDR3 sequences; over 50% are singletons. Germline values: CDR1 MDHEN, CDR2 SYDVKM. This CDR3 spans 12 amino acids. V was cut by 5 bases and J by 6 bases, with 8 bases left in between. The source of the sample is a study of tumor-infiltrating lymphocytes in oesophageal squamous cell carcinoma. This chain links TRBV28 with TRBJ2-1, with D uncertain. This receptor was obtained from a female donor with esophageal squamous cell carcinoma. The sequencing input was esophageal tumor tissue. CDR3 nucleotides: TGTGCCAGCAGTCCCCAACTCAATGAGCAGTTCTTC. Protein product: CASSPQLNEQFF.